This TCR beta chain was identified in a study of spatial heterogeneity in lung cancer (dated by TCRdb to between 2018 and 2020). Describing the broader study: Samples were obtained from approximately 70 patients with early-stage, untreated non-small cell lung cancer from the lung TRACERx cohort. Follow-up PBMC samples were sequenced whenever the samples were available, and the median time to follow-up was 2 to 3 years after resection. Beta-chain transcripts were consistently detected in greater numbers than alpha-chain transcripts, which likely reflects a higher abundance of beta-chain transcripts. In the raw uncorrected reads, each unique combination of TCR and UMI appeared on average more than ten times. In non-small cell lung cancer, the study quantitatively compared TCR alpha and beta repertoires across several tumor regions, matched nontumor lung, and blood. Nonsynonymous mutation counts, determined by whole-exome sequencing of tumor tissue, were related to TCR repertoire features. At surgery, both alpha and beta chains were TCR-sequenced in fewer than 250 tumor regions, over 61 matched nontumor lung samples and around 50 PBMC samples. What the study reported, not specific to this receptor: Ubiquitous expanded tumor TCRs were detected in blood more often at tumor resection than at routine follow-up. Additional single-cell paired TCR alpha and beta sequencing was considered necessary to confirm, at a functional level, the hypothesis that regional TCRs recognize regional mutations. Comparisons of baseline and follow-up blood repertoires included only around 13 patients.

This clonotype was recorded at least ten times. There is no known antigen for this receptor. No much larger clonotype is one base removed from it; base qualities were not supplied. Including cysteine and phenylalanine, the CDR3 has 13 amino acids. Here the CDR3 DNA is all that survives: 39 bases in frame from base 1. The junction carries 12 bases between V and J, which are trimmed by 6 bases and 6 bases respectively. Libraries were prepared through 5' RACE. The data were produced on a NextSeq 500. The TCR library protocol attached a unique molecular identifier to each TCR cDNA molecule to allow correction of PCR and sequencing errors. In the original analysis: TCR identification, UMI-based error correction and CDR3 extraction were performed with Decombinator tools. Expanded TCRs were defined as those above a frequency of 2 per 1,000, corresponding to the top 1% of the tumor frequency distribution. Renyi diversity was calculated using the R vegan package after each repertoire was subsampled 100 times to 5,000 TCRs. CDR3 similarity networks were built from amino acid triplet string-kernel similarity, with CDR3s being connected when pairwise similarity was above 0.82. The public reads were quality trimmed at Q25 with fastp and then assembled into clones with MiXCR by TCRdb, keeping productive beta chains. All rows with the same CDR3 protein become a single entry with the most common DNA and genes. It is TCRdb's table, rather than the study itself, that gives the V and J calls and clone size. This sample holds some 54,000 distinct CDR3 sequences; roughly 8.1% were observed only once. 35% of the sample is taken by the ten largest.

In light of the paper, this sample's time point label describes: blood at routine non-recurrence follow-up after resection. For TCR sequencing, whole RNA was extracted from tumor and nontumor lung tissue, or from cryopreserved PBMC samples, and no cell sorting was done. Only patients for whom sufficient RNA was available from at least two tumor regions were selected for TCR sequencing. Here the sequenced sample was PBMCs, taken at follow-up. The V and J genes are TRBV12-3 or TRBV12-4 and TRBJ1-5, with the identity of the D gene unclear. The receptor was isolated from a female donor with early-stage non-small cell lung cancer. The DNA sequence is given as TGTGCCAGCAGCCGGACTGGGAGTCAGCCCCAGCATTTT. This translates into CASSRTGSQPQHF.